The 18 T cell receptor beta chains listed next were all sequenced from one sample in a study of T cell responses to AZD1222 COVID-19 vaccine. Produced via immunoSEQ multiplex PCR; TCRdb's table is partial and in-frame only. The table records fewer than 85,000 clones, 80% to 90% of them present only once. The sequenced sample was peripheral blood, obtained on day 0 of AZD1222 vaccination. The receptor set was obtained from an adult in good health.

This sequence joins TRBV5-1 and TRBJ1-2; 8 nucleotides agree with TRBD1. V lost 0 bases and J lost 2; bases outside the gene matches: 3. The CDR3 spans 15 residues. Germline CDR1 reads SGHRS; CDR2 reads YFSETQ. The chain's CDR3 is CASSLVPGGNYGYTF. The CDR3, as DNA: TGCGCCAGCAGCTTGGTCCCAGGGGGCAACTATGGCTACACCTTC.

The chain carries TRBV14 and TRBJ1-6; D may be TRBD1 (5 bases). Germline-derived CDR1 and CDR2 are SGHDN and FVKESK. The ends were cut back, 1 base at V and 7 bases at J, with 17 bases in the middle. CDR3 size: 17 residues. CDR3: CASSQVLRGLRNSPLHF. The CDR3 DNA follows: TGTGCCAGCAGCCAAGTCCTTCGGGGCCTGAGGAATTCACCCCTCCACTTT.

In this sample, this clone turned up a few times. The V and J genes are TRBV6-5 and TRBJ2-7; TRBD1 agrees at 9 bases. Germline V lookup: CDR1 MNHEY, CDR2 SVGAGI. The CDR3 covers 15 residues. Trimming took 6 bases from V and 3 from J; bases not matched to a gene: 9. CDR3 nucleotides: TGTGCCAGCAGGGGGACAGGGTGGGTAAACTACGAGCAGTACTTC. Its translation: CASRGTGWVNYEQYF.

This clone was seen more than once but under ten times. The gene calls are TRBV5-8 and TRBJ2-1; the match to TRBD1 covers 11 bases. This CDR3 comprises 14 residues. The V segment lost 4 bases and the J segment 9 bases; nucleotides outside the gene matches: 6. Looked up from germline, CDR1 is SGHTS and CDR2 is YDEGEE. The DNA of the CDR3 is TGTGCCAGCAGCCCGGGACAGGGGGTCGGTGAGCAGTTCTTC. Protein product: CASSPGQGVGEQFF.

V gene TRBV11-3 combines with J gene TRBJ2-1; 12 nucleotides agree with TRBD2. J was trimmed by 9 bases and V by 0 bases; bases with no gene match: 9. The CDR3 is 17 amino acids. The V gene's germline CDR1 is SGHNT and CDR2 YENEEA. The chain's CDR3 is CASSLDPASGRAGEQFF. CDR3 nucleotides: TGTGCCAGCAGCTTAGATCCGGCTAGCGGGAGGGCGGGTGAGCAGTTCTTC.

The V call is TRBV28, the J call TRBJ2-1, with 10 bases aligning to TRBD2. The J segment lost 7 bases and the V segment lost 6 bases, leaving 9 bases of the junction unmatched. The length of the CDR3 is 15 residues. Germline CDR1 is MDHEN and CDR2 is SYDVKM. The CDR3 DNA sequence: TGTGCCAGCAGCTCTCTAGCGGGAGTACGAAATGAGCAGTTCTTC. Its protein product is CASSSLAGVRNEQFF.

This chain connects TRBV2 to TRBJ2-7; D not resolved. The CDR3 has 13 amino acids. Germline CDR1 is SNHLY and CDR2 is FYNNEI. Deletions cut 4 bases from V and 3 bases from J, with 10 bases between. In nucleotides, the CDR3 is TGTGCCAGCAGTGCCGGACCGTTCTACGAGCAGTACTTC. Its protein is CASSAGPFYEQYF. Looking up the rest from reference TRBV2 and TRBJ2-7 gives the full variable domain: EPEVTQTPSHQVTQMGQEVILRCVPISNHLYFYWYRQILGQKVEFLVSFYNNEISEKSEIFDDQFSVERPDGSNFTLKIRSTKLEDSAMYFCASSAGPFYEQYFGPGTRLTVT.

The rearrangement uses TRBV5-6 and TRBJ2-7; D possibly corresponds to TRBD2 (6 bases). The CDR3 spans 13 residues. V lost 2 bases to trimming and J lost 7 bases, with 13 bases between them. CDR1 is SGHDT and CDR2 is YYEEEE in the germline V gene. The CDR3 DNA follows: TGTGCCAGCAGCTTCGCTAGCGTCGTGGAGCAGTACTTC. Its translation: CASSFASVVEQYF.

The chain combines TRBV5-6 with TRBJ1-4; a possible D gene is TRBD1 (6 bases). This CDR3 has 16 amino acids. Trimming took 2 bases from V and 3 from J, leaving 14 bases between them. CDR1 and CDR2 from the germline V gene are SGHDT and YYEEEE. Written as DNA, the CDR3 is TGTGCCAGCAGCTTATACCGGGACATGGCTAATGAAAAACTGTTTTTT. It encodes CASSLYRDMANEKLFF.

V is TRBV6-5 and J is TRBJ2-7, with 7 bases fitting TRBD1. Germline lookup yields CDR1 MNHEY and CDR2 SVGAGI. CDR3 length: 15 amino acids. The J segment lost 1 base and the V segment lost 5 bases, leaving 8 bases of the junction unmatched. Here the CDR3 DNA reads TGTGCCAGCAGTCGTACAGGGGAGACTTCCTACGAGCAGTACTTC. It encodes CASSRTGETSYEQYF.

This chain joins TRBV12-3 or TRBV12-4 and TRBJ2-7; TRBD1 might be the D (5 bases). The V end lost 6 bases, the J end lost 5 bases, and 8 bases lay between the germline ends. The CDR3 is 11 residues long. CDR3 coding DNA: TGTGCCAGCAGCCTACAGGACGAGCAGTACTTC. This codes for CASSLQDEQYF.

In this sample, this clone turned up a few times. The rearrangement links TRBV7-7 to TRBJ1-5; D remains unclear. Germline V gene data show CDR1 as SSHAT and CDR2 as FNYEAQ (reference sequence). This CDR3 spans 13 amino acids. V was shortened by 2 bases and J by 4 bases, with 6 bases between the two germline ends. This CDR3 is CASSLSPNQPQHF. The CDR3, as DNA: TGTGCCAGCAGCTTAAGTCCTAATCAGCCCCAGCATTTT. Looking up the rest from reference TRBV7-7 and TRBJ1-5 gives the full variable domain: GAGVSQSPRYKVTKRGQDVTLRCDPISSHATLYWYQQALGQGPEFLTYFNYEAQPDKSGLPSDRFSAERPEGSISTLTIQRTEQRDSAMYRCASSLSPNQPQHFGDGTRLSIL.

The rearrangement uses TRBV28 and TRBJ2-1, with D maybe TRBD1 (5 bases). Germline V gene data show CDR1 as MDHEN and CDR2 as SYDVKM. Trimming removed 9 bases from V and 1 base from J, with 13 bases in between. This CDR3 region has 14 residues. The CDR3 spells CASQETESYNEQFF. The DNA for the CDR3 is TGTGCCAGTCAAGAGACAGAATCCTACAATGAGCAGTTCTTC.

The chain uses TRBV11-3 and TRBJ2-3; 11 bases are shared with TRBD2. The CDR3 totals 16 residues. Per germline, CDR1 SGHNT and CDR2 YENEEA. The V segment lost 2 bases and the J segment 3 bases; nucleotides outside the gene matches: 4. The CDR3 DNA sequence: TGTGCCAGCAGCTTAACTAGCGGGAGCAGGACAGATACGCAGTATTTT. Its protein product is CASSLTSGSRTDTQYF.

The rearrangement uses TRBV7-2 and TRBJ2-5; 13 bases line up with TRBD2. The V and J ends lost 5 bases and 8 bases, in that order; junction bases with no gene match: 8. This CDR3 is built from 15 residues. Germline V CDR1 and CDR2: SGHTA, FQGNSA. The CDR3 region has the DNA TGTGCCAGCAGCAACCAGGGGACTAGCGGGATAACCCAGTACTTC. Residues: CASSNQGTSGITQYF.

This chain connects TRBV7-2 to TRBJ2-2; unclear D gene. V was pared by 5 bases and J by 1 base, with 8 bases between. This CDR3 is built from 14 residues. The V gene's germline CDR1 is SGHTA and CDR2 FQGNSA. CDR3 DNA: TGTGCCAGCAGCCCGTACGGGAACACCGGGGAGCTGTTTTTT. Amino acid sequence: CASSPYGNTGELFF.

This chain joins TRBV7-2 and TRBJ1-1; D unresolved. V was pared by 7 bases and J by 4 bases, with 13 bases between. The CDR3 is 13 residues long. Per the germline V gene, CDR1 is SGHTA and CDR2 is FQGNSA. CDR3 in amino acids: CASTLKAGTEAFF. For the CDR3, the DNA is TGTGCCAGCACCCTTAAGGCTGGCACTGAAGCTTTCTTT.

This chain connects TRBV19 to TRBJ1-2; the D is unclear. Per germline, CDR1 LNHDA and CDR2 SQIVND (reference sequence). Deletions cut 5 bases from V and 4 bases from J, with 11 bases between. The CDR3 totals 13 residues. The CDR3 DNA follows: TGTGCCAGTAGTCGAACGGAAGGCTATGGCTACACCTTC. This encodes CASSRTEGYGYTF.